This TCR beta chain was recovered during a study of control samples from healthy donors and cancer patients. Germline CDR1 and CDR2: SGHDT and YYEEEE. Trimming took 3 bases from V and 6 from J, leaving 6 bases between them. This CDR3 has 11 residues. Clones were read by immunoSEQ multiplex PCR, and TCRdb kept only the in-frame ones, dropping some. The table records about 89,000 clones, about 83% of them present only once. V and J are TRBV5-6 and TRBJ1-2, with D possibly TRBD1 on 5 matching bases. The clonotype was recovered from a woman aged 40 to 50 in good health. Sequences were obtained from blood. The CDR3 bases are TGTGCCAGCAGCTCACAGGATGGCTACACCTTC. This gives the protein CASSSQDGYTF.